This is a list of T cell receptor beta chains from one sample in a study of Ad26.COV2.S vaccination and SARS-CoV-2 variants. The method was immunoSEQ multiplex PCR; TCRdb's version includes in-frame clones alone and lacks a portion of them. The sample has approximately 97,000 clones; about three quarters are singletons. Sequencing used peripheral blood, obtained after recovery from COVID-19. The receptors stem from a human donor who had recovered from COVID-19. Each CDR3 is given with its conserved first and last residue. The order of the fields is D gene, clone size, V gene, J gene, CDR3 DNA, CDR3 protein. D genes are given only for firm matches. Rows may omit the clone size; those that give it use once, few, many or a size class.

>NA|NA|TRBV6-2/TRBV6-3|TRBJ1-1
TGTGCCAGCAGTTACCCTCATATGACAGGCAACACTGAAGCTTTCTTT
CASSYPHMTGNTEAFF
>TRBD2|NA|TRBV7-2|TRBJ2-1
TGTGCCAGCAGCTTGGCTAGCGGGGGGGCCGGTGAGCAGTTCTTC
CASSLASGGAGEQFF
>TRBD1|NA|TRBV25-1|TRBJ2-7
TGTGCCAGCAGTACCGGGACGACAGGGTCTGACTACGAGCAGTACTTC
CASSTGTTGSDYEQYF
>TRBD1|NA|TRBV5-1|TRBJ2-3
TGCGCCAGCAGCTTGGAGGGGACAGGCGACACAGATACGCAGTATTTT
CASSLEGTGDTDTQYF
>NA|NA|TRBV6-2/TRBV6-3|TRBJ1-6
TGTGCCAGCAGTTACCCTGTATATTCACCCCTCCACTTT
CASSYPVYSPLHF
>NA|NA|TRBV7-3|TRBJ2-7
TGTGCCAGCGGTATAGGCGACGAGCAGTACTTC
CASGIGDEQYF
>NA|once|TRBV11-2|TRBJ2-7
TGTGCCAGCAGCTCCTCCGTCGACACTCCCTACGAGCAGTACTTC
CASSSSVDTPYEQYF
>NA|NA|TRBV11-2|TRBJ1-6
TGTGCCAGCAGCTCCCATGAAACACCCCTCCACTTT
CASSSHETPLHF
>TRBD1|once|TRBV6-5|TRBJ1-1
TGTGCCACCCAAATGATGACAGGGGCTGGTTCAGAAGCTTTCTTT
CATQMMTGAGSEAFF
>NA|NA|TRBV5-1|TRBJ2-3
TGCGCCAGCAGCTTGGAGGGGAGCACAGATACGCAGTATTTT
CASSLEGSTDTQYF
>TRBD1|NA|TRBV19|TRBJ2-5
TGTGCCAGTAGTATAGATTGGACAGGGACCCAGTACTTC
CASSIDWTGTQYF
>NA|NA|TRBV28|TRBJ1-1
TGTGCCAGCGGCCACAGTGAGAGTACTGAAGCTTTCTTT
CASGHSESTEAFF
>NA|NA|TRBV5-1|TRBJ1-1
TGCGCCAGCAGCTTAGGTGAGGACACTGAAGCTTTCTTT
CASSLGEDTEAFF
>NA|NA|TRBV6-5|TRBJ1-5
TGTGCCAGCAGTACGGGGCAACCCAATCAGCCCCAGCATTTT
CASSTGQPNQPQHF
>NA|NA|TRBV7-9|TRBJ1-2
TGTGCCAGCAGCTATAGGGGTGGCTACACCTTC
CASSYRGGYTF
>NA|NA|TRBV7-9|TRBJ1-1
TGTGCCAGCAGCTTAGGGCAGCACACTGAAGCTTTCTTT
CASSLGQHTEAFF
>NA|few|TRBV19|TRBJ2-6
TGTGCCAGTAGGAAGAACTCTGGGGCCAACGTCCTGACTTTC
CASRKNSGANVLTF